Below are 14 T cell receptor beta chains sequenced from a single sample in a study of CD8 T cells in Susac syndrome. The authors reverse transcribed roughly 0.5 to 1 ug RNA with random hexamers. In TCRdb, the immunoSEQ multiplex PCR reads were re-called with MiXCR into one record per CDR3 protein. Here the sample spans approximately 190,000 distinct CDR3 sequences, 85% to 95% being singletons. Sequenced input: CD4+ T cells from PBMCs. These receptors all stem from a human donor in good health.

This sequence joins TRBV6-2 or TRBV6-3 and TRBJ1-6, with D possibly being TRBD1 (6 bases). The germline gives CDR1 MNHEY, CDR2 SVGEGT. This CDR3 region has 17 residues. The V and J ends lost 0 bases and 10 bases respectively, with 19 bases between them. The CDR3 DNA reads as TGTGCCAGCAGTTACTCGAGCGTGGCAGGGGTACAGTCACCCCTCCACTTT. Protein sequence: CASSYSSVAGVQSPLHF.

The rearrangement joins TRBV19 to TRBJ1-2, with no clear D. The CDR3 has 14 residues. The V gene lost 9 bases and the J gene lost 8 bases, with 22 bases spanning the gap. CDR1 LNHDA and CDR2 SQIVND come from the germline V gene (reference sequence). CDR3 in DNA: TGTGCCAGCAAGCCACTACGGGGTACGGGAGGCTACACCTTC. Protein sequence: CASKPLRGTGGYTF.

The rearrangement links TRBV2 to TRBJ2-5, with 9 bases lining up with TRBD2. Germline V gene data show CDR1 as SNHLY and CDR2 as FYNNEI. The CDR3 runs 18 residues. After removal of 7 bases from V and 5 bases from J, the junction contained 20 bases not matched to a gene. CDR3 in DNA: TGTGCCAGCACAGTTTTGCTAGCGGGGCCCCACCCCGGGGAGACCCAGTACTTC. Translated, it gives CASTVLLAGPHPGETQYF.

The V gene is TRBV18, the J gene TRBJ1-1; D not resolved. CDR1 and CDR2 (germline): KGHSH, LQKENI. V lost 0 bases and J 0 bases, leaving 8 bases between the germline ends. The CDR3 covers 15 residues. The CDR3 DNA is TGTGCCAGCTCACCACCGCGGCAGGTGAACACTGAAGCTTTCTTT. Its translation: CASSPPRQVNTEAFF.

This clonotype was detected a few times. The chain combines TRBV11-1 with TRBJ2-5, with a tentative D call TRBD2 (6 bases). This CDR3 is built from 12 residues. Germline V gene data show CDR1 as SGHAT and CDR2 as FQDESV (reference sequence). V lost 3 bases, J lost 6 bases, and 8 bases lay in between. The CDR3 protein is CASSLAGKTQYF. Written as DNA, the CDR3 is TGTGCCAGCAGCTTGGCGGGGAAGACCCAGTACTTC.

The rearrangement joins TRBV5-8 to TRBJ1-5; no firm D call. Trimming stripped 0 bases from V and 5 bases from J, with 12 bases between. CDR3 length: 15 residues. CDR1 and CDR2 (germline): SGHTS, YDEGEE. This CDR3 reads CASSLEGGFDQPQHF. The CDR3 region has the DNA TGTGCCAGCAGCTTGGAGGGTGGGTTCGATCAGCCCCAGCATTTT.

The chain combines TRBV7-2 with TRBJ2-5, with D unclear. V lost 3 bases to trimming and J lost 5 bases, with 4 bases between them. The V gene's germline CDR1 is SGHTA and CDR2 FQGNSA. The CDR3 covers 11 residues. In DNA, the CDR3 is TGTGCCAGCAGCTTTTATGAGACCCAGTACTTC. Translated, it gives CASSFYETQYF.

This chain joins TRBV7-2 and TRBJ1-4; D perhaps matches TRBD1 (5 bases). V lost 5 bases, J lost 8 bases, and 12 bases lay in between. Germline V CDR1 and CDR2: SGHTA, FQGNSA. The CDR3 has 13 amino acids. For the CDR3, the DNA is TGTGCCAGCAGCCCTAGAAGGACAGAAAAACTGTTTTTT. It specifies CASSPRRTEKLFF.

The genes are TRBV18 and TRBJ2-5; the D is unclear. The CDR3 spans 14 residues. Trimming stripped 1 base from V and 5 bases from J, with 11 bases between. Germline assignment: CDR1 KGHSH and CDR2 LQKENI. The CDR3 reads CASSPLALLETQYF. In nucleotides, the CDR3 is TGTGCCAGCTCACCACTTGCGCTTTTGGAGACCCAGTACTTC.

The chain couples TRBV20-1 to TRBJ2-4; D is ambiguous. V lost 5 bases to trimming and J lost 0 bases, with 11 bases between them. CDR3 size: 14 residues. In germline, CDR1 is DFQATT, CDR2 SNEGSKA (reference sequence). CDR3 coding DNA: TGCAGTGCTCATGACTCGATAGCCAAAAACATTCAGTACTTC. This sequence encodes CSAHDSIAKNIQYF.

In its sample, this clonotype was seen a few times. The rearrangement joins TRBV18 to TRBJ2-7; tentative D call: TRBD1 (5 bases). The CDR3 has 13 amino acids. Per germline, CDR1 KGHSH and CDR2 LQKENI. V lost 6 bases and J lost 4, with 13 bases in between. The CDR3 spells CASSPDRKYEQYV. The CDR3 DNA follows: TGTGCCAGCTCCCCCGACAGAAAATACGAGCAGTACGTC.

This chain connects TRBV20-1 to TRBJ2-7, with D uncertain. CDR1 DFQATT and CDR2 SNEGSKA come from the germline V gene (reference sequence). The CDR3 sequence is 13 residues long. V lost 5 bases to trimming and J lost 3 bases, with 14 bases between them. In DNA form, the CDR3 reads TGCAGTGCTCCATCGAATGGGGTCTACGAGCAGTACTTC. Translation: CSAPSNGVYEQYF.

On this clonotype: Germline and junction disagree at one end, which may indicate a read error. V and J are TRBV11-3 and TRBJ2-6; TRBD1 is a possible D gene (5 bases). Germline CDR1 reads SGHNT; CDR2 reads YENEEA. The CDR3 has 15 residues. CDR3 sequence (DNA): TGTGCCAGCAGCCCCTCCTTGGGTGGGGCCAACGTCCTAACTTTC. Translated, it gives CASSPSLGGANVLTF. Complete variable domain (other parts from reference TRBV11-3 and TRBJ2-6): EAGVVQSPRYKIIEKKQPVAFWCNPISGHNTLYWYLQNLGQGPELLIRYENEEAVDDSQLPKDRFSAERLKGVDSTLKIQPAELGDSAVYLCASSPSLGGANVLTFGAGSRLTVL.

This rearrangement joins TRBV13 to TRBJ1-5, with TRBD1 matching over 7 bases. The V segment lost 5 bases and the J segment 7 bases; nucleotides outside the gene matches: 20. The CDR3 contains 18 residues. Germline loops: CDR1 PRHDT, CDR2 FYEKMQ (reference sequence). CDR3 nucleotide sequence: TGTGCCAGCAGCCGATCCAAATCTCTGGGGGCAGGGGGACAGCCCCAGCATTTT. This gives the protein CASSRSKSLGAGGQPQHF. The full variable domain, its missing parts supplied by reference TRBV13 and TRBJ1-5, is AAGVIQSPRHLIKEKRETATLKCYPIPRHDTVYWYQQGPGQDPQFLISFYEKMQSDKGSIPDRFSAQQFSDYHSELNMSSLELGDSALYFCASSRSKSLGAGGQPQHFGDGTRLSIL.